These 26 T cell receptor beta chains were sequenced from one sample in a study of blood T cells in healthy people across ages. For the second PCR, which ran for about 7 to 12 cycles, a sample-barcoded 5' primer and a J-beta primer mix were used. TCRdb re-called the 5' RACE reads with MiXCR, one entry per CDR3 protein. The top ten hold around 0.75% of the sample, which has under 1,100,000 distinct CDR3 sequences, 20% to 25% seen once. This sample also appeared in a second study, on T cells of mothers and their children.

Sequencing input: blood. The source of these receptors is a girl aged 2-10 years in good health.

The chain joins TRBV5-4 to TRBJ2-1; TRBD2 agrees at 7 bases. With V trimmed by 0 bases and J by 7 bases, 7 bases remained unmatched. The length of the CDR3 is 15 residues. Germline V gene data show CDR1 as SGHNT and CDR2 as YYREEE (reference sequence). CDR3 nucleotide sequence: TGTGCCAGCAGCTTGGATGCGGGAGTGGCTAATGAGCAGTTCTTC. As protein: CASSLDAGVANEQFF.

V gene TRBV7-9 combines with J gene TRBJ1-2, with no clear D. The V and J ends lost 2 bases and 6 bases respectively, with 4 bases between them. The CDR3 contains 11 residues. Germline assignment: CDR1 SEHNR and CDR2 FQNEAQ (reference sequence). The CDR3 region has the DNA TGTGCCAGCAGCTTAAAGGATGGCTACACCTTC. Translated, it gives CASSLKDGYTF.

V is TRBV7-6 and J is TRBJ1-6; tentatively, D is TRBD1 (5 bases). The CDR3 loop spans 15 amino acids. V was cut by 5 bases and J by 8 bases, with 16 bases left in between. CDR1 is SGHVS and CDR2 is FNYEAQ in the germline V gene. CDR3 DNA sequence: TGTGCCAGCAGCCCCAAGAACGGGGGGGATTCACCCCTCCACTTT. This sequence encodes CASSPKNGGDSPLHF.

A few counts support this clonotype. The rearrangement links TRBV6-5 to TRBJ2-7; TRBD2 agrees at 16 bases. V trimming: 2 bases; J trimming: 2 bases; junction bases outside the gene matches: 0. The CDR3 is made up of 16 amino acids. CDR1 is MNHEY and CDR2 is SVGAGI in the germline V gene. CDR3 bases: TGTGCCAGCAGTTACGGGACTAGCGGGAGGGCCTACGAGCAGTACTTC. Its protein is CASSYGTSGRAYEQYF.

This rearrangement joins TRBV5-1 to TRBJ2-7, with 9 bases that match TRBD2. The V segment lost 2 bases and the J segment 4 bases; nucleotides outside the gene matches: 16. CDR3 length equals 18 residues. Per the germline V gene, CDR1 is SGHRS and CDR2 is YFSETQ. Here the CDR3 reads CASSLGPTSGFPGYEQYF. The CDR3 DNA sequence: TGCGCCAGCAGCTTAGGCCCCACTAGCGGGTTCCCGGGATACGAGCAGTACTTC.

This clonotype was seen a handful of times. V and J are TRBV7-9 and TRBJ2-1; the match to TRBD1 covers 7 bases. The DNA end lines up better with TRBJ2-7; the J call may be wrong. Germline loops: CDR1 SEHNR, CDR2 FQNEAQ (reference sequence). This CDR3 region has 13 residues. CDR3 region: CASRETGLYEQYF. DNA for the CDR3: TGTGCCAGCAGAGAGACAGGGCTCTACGAGCAGTACTTC.

This chain connects TRBV4-2 to TRBJ1-1; D call uncertain. The CDR3 is 15 residues long. Trimming pared 0 bases from V and 2 bases from J, leaving 10 bases between. Looked up from germline, CDR1 is LGHNA and CDR2 is YNFKEQ. The CDR3 sequence is CASSQDFTYNTEAFF. The CDR3 DNA is TGTGCCAGCAGCCAAGATTTCACTTACAACACTGAAGCTTTCTTT.

This clonotype was observed a handful of times. The rearrangement uses TRBV29-1 and TRBJ2-3; D is unclear. CDR1 SQVTM and CDR2 ANQGSEA come from the germline V gene. V was cut by 3 bases and J by 0 bases, with 7 bases left in between. CDR3 length equals 13 residues. CDR3: CSVESTSTDTQYF. DNA for the CDR3: TGCAGCGTTGAGAGCACTAGCACAGATACGCAGTATTTT.

The genes are TRBV4-1 and TRBJ2-1; no clear D gene. TRBJ2-7 explains the end of the DNA better; the J call may be wrong. Germline CDR1 MGHRA, CDR2 YSYEKL. CDR3 length: 14 amino acids. The CDR3 DNA reads TGCGCCAGCAGCCAAGATCGCGGTTTCGGCGAGCAGTACTTC. As protein: CASSQDRGFGEQYF.

The V call is TRBV4-2, the J call TRBJ1-4, with D perhaps TRBD1 (6 bases). CDR1 is LGHNA and CDR2 is YNFKEQ in the germline V gene. There are 11 residues in the CDR3. The ends were cut back, 5 bases at V and 15 bases at J, with 13 bases in the middle. CDR3 nucleotide sequence: TGTGCCAGCAGCGAGGGGGTTTCCTTGTTTTTT. Residues: CASSEGVSLFF.

CDR3 DNA sequence: TGCAGTGCTAGCCCGGCCGGGACTAGTGGTTACGAGCAGTACTTC. It yields the protein CSASPAGTSGYEQYF. The chain joins TRBV20-1 to TRBJ2-5, with TRBD2 identical over 8 bases. The DNA end lines up better with TRBJ2-7; the J call may be wrong. The germline V gene encodes CDR1 DFQATT and CDR2 SNEGSKA (reference sequence). The CDR3 has 15 residues.

This clonotype was detected a few times. Germline and junction disagree at one end, which may indicate a read error. This chain uses TRBV29-1 with TRBJ2-1; D is perhaps TRBD1 (6 bases). The CDR3 totals 12 residues. Germline V CDR1 and CDR2: SQVTM, ANQGSEA. The CDR3 region is CGVEWDTNEQFF. CDR3 DNA sequence: TGCGGCGTTGAATGGGACACCAATGAGCAGTTCTTC.

This clonotype has a handful of counts. The chain has TRBV27 and TRBJ1-2; D is possibly TRBD1 (5 bases). Germline-derived CDR1 and CDR2 are MNHEY and SMNVEV (reference sequence). The CDR3 spans 17 residues. V lost 4 bases, J lost 4 bases, and 22 bases lay in between. The CDR3 loop reads CASSSPSSPGTSYGYTF. The DNA for the CDR3 is TGTGCCAGCAGTTCCCCTTCTTCCCCAGGGACCAGCTATGGCTACACCTTC.

This rearrangement joins TRBV5-1 to TRBJ2-5, with D possibly called TRBD1 or TRBD2 (5 bases each). The CDR3 is 16 residues long. The germline gives CDR1 SGHRS, CDR2 YFSETQ. With 1 base removed from V and 5 bases from J, the gap between germline ends came to 18 bases. The CDR3 sequence is CASSLFSGDGVETQYF. The CDR3 DNA reads TGCGCCAGCAGCTTGTTCTCCGGGGACGGGGTCGAGACCCAGTACTTC.

This clonotype has a handful of counts. This chain connects TRBV27 to TRBJ1-2, with D maybe TRBD1 (5 bases). CDR1 is MNHEY and CDR2 is SMNVEV in the germline V gene (reference sequence). The CDR3 totals 16 residues. Trimming removed 8 bases from V and 6 bases from J, with 25 bases in between. The CDR3 region has the DNA TGTGCCAGCGCCCTTAATTCGGTCGGGGGAGTGGATGGCTACACCTTC. Protein: CASALNSVGGVDGYTF.

The rearrangement links TRBV7-9 to TRBJ1-3; D gene unclear. V lost 2 bases and J lost 8, with 1 base in between. This CDR3 has 10 residues. Germline CDR1 reads SEHNR; CDR2 reads FQNEAQ (reference sequence). In DNA, the CDR3 is TGTGCCAGCAGCTTACACACCATATATTTT. Amino acid sequence: CASSLHTIYF.

This clonotype came up a few times. V is TRBV25-1 and J is TRBJ1-2; 12 bases agree with TRBD1. Unmatched junction bases numbered 7, after V lost 6 bases and J lost 8 bases. The germline CDR1 and CDR2 sequences are MGHDK and SYGVNS. The CDR3 has 14 residues. The CDR3 is CASRGDRGLGGYTF. The CDR3 region has the DNA TGTGCCAGCAGGGGGGACAGGGGGCTTGGCGGCTACACCTTC.

The CDR3 region is CASSLSLPGRTYEQYF. The CDR3 nucleotides read TGTGCCAGCAGTTTAAGTCTTCCGGGACGAACATACGAGCAGTACTTC. The genes are TRBV27 and TRBJ2-7; D could derive from TRBD1 or TRBD2 (5 bases each). Germline assignment: CDR1 MNHEY and CDR2 SMNVEV (reference sequence). Trimming took off 2 bases at V and 4 bases at J, with 18 bases between the two ends. The CDR3 loop spans 16 amino acids.

The V gene is TRBV6-5, the J gene TRBJ2-5; D is possibly TRBD2 (6 bases). TRBJ2-1 explains the end of the DNA better; the J call may be wrong. Germline V lookup: CDR1 MNHEY, CDR2 SVGAGI. The CDR3 covers 15 residues. The CDR3 region has the DNA TGTGCCAGCAGTTACACACCGTTAGCGGACACGGAGCAGTTCTTC. Translating gives CASSYTPLADTEQFF.

This clonotype has just a few counts. The V gene is TRBV27, the J gene TRBJ1-1, with TRBD1 identical over 8 bases. V shed 5 bases, J shed 1 base, and the junction held 6 bases outside the gene matches. CDR1 and CDR2 (germline): MNHEY, SMNVEV (reference sequence). The CDR3 runs to 15 residues. As DNA, the CDR3 is TGTGCCAGCAGTACGACCGGGACAGGGAACACTGAAGCTTTCTTT. Residues: CASSTTGTGNTEAFF.

V and J are TRBV28 and TRBJ2-3; D remains ambiguous. The germline V gene encodes CDR1 MDHEN and CDR2 SYDVKM. The CDR3 sequence is 15 residues long. Trimming stripped 3 bases from V and 0 bases from J, with 10 bases between. For the CDR3, the DNA is TGTGCCAGCAGTTTTTCGCAGCCGAGCACAGATACGCAGTATTTT. Translating gives CASSFSQPSTDTQYF. The full variable domain, completed using reference TRBV28 and TRBJ2-3, is DVKVTQSSRYLVKRTGEKVFLECVQDMDHENMFWYRQDPGLGLRLIYFSYDVKMKEKGDIPEGYSVSREKKERFSLILESASTNQTSMYLCASSFSQPSTDTQYFGPGTRLTVL.

The rearrangement joins TRBV11-2 to TRBJ2-5; no reliable D call. V lost 2 bases, J lost 14 bases, and 18 bases lay in between. Germline V gene data show CDR1 as SGHAT and CDR2 as FQNNGV. This CDR3 is 13 amino acids long. CDR3 region: CASSLSNPYEHYF. Here the CDR3 DNA reads TGTGCCAGCAGCTTATCTAACCCCTACGAGCACTACTTC. Variable domain in full (rest from reference TRBV11-2 and TRBJ2-5): EAGVAQSPRYKIIEKRQSVAFWCNPISGHATLYWYQQILGQGPKLLIQFQNNGVVDDSQLPKDRFSAERLKGVDSTLKIQPAKLEDSAVYLCASSLSNPYEHYFGPGTRLLVL.

This CDR3 is CASSWRGRQETQYF. DNA of the CDR3: TGTGCCAGCAGCTGGAGGGGGCGCCAAGAGACCCAGTACTTC. This chain links TRBV7-2 with TRBJ2-5; a weak D match, TRBD1 (7 bases). The CDR3 runs 14 residues. CDR1 and CDR2 (germline): SGHTA, FQGNSA. Between the trimmed V and J ends, which lost 4 bases and 1 base, there was a span of 10 bases.

The genes are TRBV28 and TRBJ2-7; D is unclear. The V end lost 5 bases, the J end lost 6 bases, and 8 bases lay between the germline ends. Looked up from germline, CDR1 is MDHEN and CDR2 is SYDVKM. The CDR3 is 11 amino acids. The CDR3 spells CASSRIGEQYF. The DNA for the CDR3 is TGTGCCAGCAGTCGGATTGGCGAGCAGTACTTC.

The genes are TRBV28 and TRBJ2-7, with 7 nucleotides matching TRBD1. The CDR3 totals 14 residues. V lost 6 bases and J lost 3; bases outside the gene matches: 8. Germline V gene sequence: CDR1 MDHEN, CDR2 SYDVKM. CDR3 sequence reads: CASSQQYRGYEQYF. The CDR3 nucleotides are TGTGCCAGCAGCCAACAGTACAGGGGCTACGAGCAGTACTTC.

This clonotype appeared a few times. The conserved final phenylalanine or tryptophan is absent from the CDR3, which likely points to a read error. The chain employs TRBV28 and TRBJ2-7; D remains ambiguous. Germline CDR1 is MDHEN and CDR2 is SYDVKM. V was clipped by 2 bases and J by 4 bases, with 9 bases between them. The CDR3 has 13 residues. The CDR3 DNA follows: TGTGCCAGCAGTTTAAACAAGATTTACGAGCAGTACTCC. Protein sequence: CASSLNKIYEQYS.